This T cell receptor (beta chain) was sequenced for a study of cytomegalovirus exposure and HLA in healthy donors. Overall study context: A subsequent analysis reported that the roughly 120 validation repertoires were produced on the same platform that had also been used for the approximately 700 first-cohort repertoires.

Trimming took 4 bases from V and 15 from J; bases not matched to a gene: 9. The CDR3 consists of 12 residues. Germline V gene lookup returns CDR1 SGHDT and CDR2 YYEEEE. Sequenced by immunoSEQ multiplex PCR; TCRdb stores in-frame clones only, minus some. The table includes 100,000 to 150,000 clones, around 95% detected once. This clone was counted once. The gene calls are TRBV5-6 and TRBJ2-1; the match to TRBD1 covers 8 bases. The sample was PBMCs. This clonotype was obtained from a man between 18 and 35 years old in good health and CMV-seronegative. Here the CDR3 reads CASSPSGGAWFF. DNA of the CDR3: TGTGCCAGCAGCCCATCAGGGGGCGCCTGGTTCTTC.